This TCR beta chain was recorded in a study of T cell repertoires in cytomegalovirus infection. At the level of the study: A matching HLA type, together with CMV infection, was signaled by public TCR beta signatures. Whole-study findings and limits: Summed frequency of public TCR beta families distinguished CMV carriers with the relevant HLA. Dominating the ex vivo response were HLA-C-restricted CMV-specific TCR beta clonotypes.

From the reads, TCRdb called clonotypes with MiXCR, one entry per CDR3 protein. Of around 740,000 distinct CDR3 sequences listed, about a third are singletons. Germline loops: CDR1 LNHDA, CDR2 SQIVND (reference sequence). The CDR3 totals 14 residues. Trimming stripped 8 bases from V and 2 bases from J, with 16 bases between. On this clonotype itself: Its matching antigen is unknown.

Sequenced sample: PBMCs. The chain employs TRBV19 and TRBJ2-7; possible D gene TRBD2, 5 bases. This clonotype was sampled from a human donor in good health (CMV status not recorded). Some clones in this sample may be carry-over from other donors' samples. DNA of the CDR3: TGTGCCAGTTCGCCACGGGGATATACCTACGAGCAGTACTTC. Its protein is CASSPRGYTYEQYF.